The TCR beta chain described here comes from a study of T cells in Graves' hyperthyroidism and ophthalmopathy. For the diagnoses, clinical symptoms, serum thyroxine and TRAb, thyroid ultrasound and orbital computed tomography were used. V gave up 6 bases and J gave up 5 bases, with 11 bases separating them. CDR3 size: 13 residues. Germline CDR1 reads SEHNR; CDR2 reads FQNEAQ (reference sequence). This clonotype was observed at least ten times. Amplification of TCR beta CDR3 regions was performed using RNA transcripts as template. TCR CDR3 underwent first-round RT-PCR with the HTBI primer set. In TCRdb, the multiplex PCR reads were re-called with MiXCR into one record per CDR3 protein. The top ten hold 11% of the sample, which has about 380,000 distinct CDR3 sequences, 14% seen once.

The receptor comes from a woman aged 55-75 years with Graves' hyperthyroidism. This chain joins TRBV7-9 and TRBJ1-5; maybe TRBD1 (6 bases). The sequenced sample consisted of blood. The CDR3 region is CASRLGGDQPQHF. In DNA form, the CDR3 reads TGTGCCAGCAGACTAGGGGGTGATCAGCCCCAGCATTTT.